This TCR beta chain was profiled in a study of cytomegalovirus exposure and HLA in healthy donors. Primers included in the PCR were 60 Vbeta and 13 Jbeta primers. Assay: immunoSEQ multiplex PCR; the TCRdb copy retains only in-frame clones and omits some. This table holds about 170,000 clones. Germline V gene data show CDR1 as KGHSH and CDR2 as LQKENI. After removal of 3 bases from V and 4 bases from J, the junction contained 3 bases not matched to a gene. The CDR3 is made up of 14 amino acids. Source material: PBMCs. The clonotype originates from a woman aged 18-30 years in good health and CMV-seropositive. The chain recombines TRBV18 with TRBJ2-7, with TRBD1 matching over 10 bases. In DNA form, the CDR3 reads TGTGCCAGCTCACCGCGGGACAGGGGTTACGAGCAGTACTTC. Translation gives CASSPRDRGYEQYF.